This T cell receptor (beta chain) is drawn from a study of cytomegalovirus exposure and HLA in healthy donors. Across the whole study: In an earlier analysis, approximately 120 million unique TCR beta sequences were found from 150 million to 200 million T cells.

This CDR3 spans 13 amino acids. V lost 6 bases and J 3 bases, leaving 9 bases between the germline ends. Germline CDR1 KGHSH, CDR2 LQKENI. Regarding this clone: Other DNA sequences within the sample encode an identical CDR3.

Vbeta (60) and Jbeta (13) primers were used in the PCR. Some clones are missing from TCRdb's copy, which holds only in-frame ones; the method was immunoSEQ multiplex PCR. The table lists roughly 120,000 clones. V gene TRBV18 combines with J gene TRBJ1-5, with D unclear. Sequencing used PBMCs. The TCR was taken from a man aged 40-50 years in good health and CMV-seropositive. The CDR3 DNA follows: TGTGCCAGCTCGCCAACTATCAATCAGCCCCAGCATTTT. It specifies CASSPTINQPQHF.